These T cell receptor beta chains were read from a single sample in a study of CXCR3-negative and CXCR3-positive naive CD8 T cells. TCRdb reanalyzed the 5' RACE reads and collapses them to one entry per CDR3 protein, without DNA. This listing includes under 150,000 distinct CDR3 sequences. Sequencing used naive CXCR3+ CD8+ T cells from blood. The receptors originated from a human donor in good health. Some clones in this sample may be carry-over from other donors' samples. Each CDR3 is given with its conserved first and last residue.

CDR3: CASSFGTSVGGNTEAFF; V: TRBV5-6; J: TRBJ1-1
CDR3: CASSVGQGGMNTEAFF; V: TRBV7-9; J: TRBJ1-1
CDR3: CASSLAGSGGRTEAFF; V: TRBV7-2; J: TRBJ1-1
CDR3: CATRRDAGAYEQYF; V: TRBV6-2/TRBV6-3; J: TRBJ2-7
CDR3: CASSPLLTDTQYF; V: TRBV4-2; J: TRBJ2-3
CDR3: CASSGTGGGAYGYTF; V: TRBV27; J: TRBJ1-2
CDR3: CASSSTTSGNYEQYF; V: TRBV7-9; J: TRBJ2-7
CDR3: CASSHGTGNTEAFF; V: TRBV12-3/TRBV12-4; J: TRBJ1-1
CDR3: CASSPGTPSEQYF; V: TRBV6-5; J: TRBJ2-7
CDR3: CASSSPPTVSTEAFF; V: TRBV12-3/TRBV12-4; J: TRBJ1-1
CDR3: CASSLDFGTSQETQYF; V: TRBV5-1; J: TRBJ2-5
CDR3: CASSFEQGRGEKLFF; V: TRBV28; J: TRBJ1-4
CDR3: CATSRDRNLAGPQHF; V: TRBV15; J: TRBJ1-5
CDR3: CASSYTLNLGRAYEQYF; V: TRBV6-6; J: TRBJ2-7
CDR3: CASSLGLAGFGQYF; V: TRBV28; J: TRBJ2-7
CDR3: CASSSQASGGAALNEQFF; V: TRBV5-1; J: TRBJ2-1
CDR3: CASSLVYVNTEAFF; V: TRBV7-2; J: TRBJ1-1
CDR3: CASSSTTGVRTDTQYF; V: TRBV11-3; J: TRBJ2-3
CDR3: CASSDERNRWGIDMNTEAFF; V: TRBV6-1; J: TRBJ1-1
CDR3: CASSFALPYEQYF; V: TRBV5-5; J: TRBJ2-7
CDR3: CASSQDFSGEWAGEKLFF; V: TRBV4-3; J: TRBJ1-4
CDR3: CASSPLREGDIQYF; V: TRBV6-5; J: TRBJ2-4
CDR3: CASSPGQGVNNEQFF; V: TRBV6-5; J: TRBJ2-1
CDR3: CASSRSTGQGISYEQYF; V: TRBV7-9; J: TRBJ2-7
CDR3: CSVAFAGSYEQYF; V: TRBV29-1; J: TRBJ2-7
CDR3: CASSFRGRLNTEAFF; V: TRBV7-9; J: TRBJ1-1
CDR3: CASSFAQGGETQYF; V: TRBV7-9; J: TRBJ2-5
CDR3: CASSLGQGDTGELFF; V: TRBV27; J: TRBJ2-2
CDR3: CASSPLAGGRAYEQYF; V: TRBV7-2; J: TRBJ2-7
CDR3: CASSQDLDYQETQYF; V: TRBV4-3; J: TRBJ2-5
CDR3: CSARVVRSTDTQYF; V: TRBV20-1; J: TRBJ2-3
CDR3: CASSLSPLVRYNEQFF; V: TRBV28; J: TRBJ2-1
CDR3: CASNLRGENTEAFF; V: TRBV16; J: TRBJ1-1
CDR3: CASSLKAYEQYF; V: TRBV6-2/TRBV6-3; J: TRBJ2-7
CDR3: CASSYGGVDYGYTF; V: TRBV6-6; J: TRBJ1-2
CDR3: CASSLDAGNQPQHF; V: TRBV7-9; J: TRBJ1-5
CDR3: CASSNSYTPDTQYF; V: TRBV21-1; J: TRBJ2-3
CDR3: CASSLRGVSGDTQYF; V: TRBV7-2; J: TRBJ2-3
CDR3: CASSLDDRRTEAFF; V: TRBV7-6; J: TRBJ1-1
CDR3: CASSGGLAGSFNTGELFF; V: TRBV2; J: TRBJ2-2
CDR3: CSASDSYEQYF; V: TRBV20-1; J: TRBJ2-7
CDR3: CASNPAGVSADTQYF; V: TRBV19; J: TRBJ2-3
CDR3: CASRGLAGAKETQYF; V: TRBV7-9; J: TRBJ2-5
CDR3: CASSVRQGNEAEAFF; V: TRBV9; J: TRBJ1-1
CDR3: CASSPSPGSYEQYF; V: TRBV5-4; J: TRBJ2-7
CDR3: CASSNSRTDYYYGYTF; V: TRBV5-1; J: TRBJ1-2
CDR3: CSARVVESYEQYF; V: TRBV20-1; J: TRBJ2-7
CDR3: CSERSQETQYF; V: TRBV29-1; J: TRBJ2-5
CDR3: CASSYSGPGGTNEKLFF; V: TRBV6-6; J: TRBJ1-4
CDR3: CAIGSGYNEQFF; V: TRBV10-3; J: TRBJ2-1
CDR3: CASSPPAGASYEQYF; V: TRBV18; J: TRBJ2-7
CDR3: CASSTLRRQGIAGYTF; V: TRBV19; J: TRBJ1-2